This TCR beta chain was recorded in a study of vaccination effects on CD4 cells after COVID-19. Study in general: Antigen-specific CD4+ T cells expanded by the ViraFEST assay with viral peptide pools were then sequenced. Study-wide results and limits: In the study, convalescent patients were few, and early post-infection timepoints were absent.

The CDR3 contains 12 residues. Germline loops: CDR1 LGHDT, CDR2 YNNKEL (reference sequence). Comment on this clone: The antigen remains undetermined. The junction does not match germline at one end; this may be a read error.

Isolation of CD4+ T cells took place after about 10 days of culture. Half-medium changes using IL-2 medium occurred on days 3 and 7. The method was immunoSEQ multiplex PCR; TCRdb's version includes in-frame clones alone and lacks a portion of them. The table shows more than 30,000 clones, with about 81% occurring only once. This chain links TRBV3-1 (or the pseudogene TRBV3-2) with TRBJ2-2, with a possible D match to TRBD2 (5 bases). This TCR was recovered from a human donor who received a COVID-19 vaccine. This material consisted of CD4+ T cells from PBMCs cultured without peptide, taken before COVID-19 vaccination. The CDR3: CGGGGNTGELFF. CDR3 in DNA: TGCGGAGGCGGAGGAAACACCGGGGAGCTGTTTTTT.